The next 10 T cell receptor beta chains were all read from a single sample in a study of control samples from healthy donors and cancer patients. The table came from immunoSEQ multiplex PCR; TCRdb's copy has only in-frame clones and leaves some out. The sample shows 100,000 to 150,000 clones, about nine tenths of them seen only once. The sequenced material came from blood. These receptors were obtained from a middle-aged man in good health.

The V gene is TRBV14, the J gene TRBJ2-7, with a possible D match to TRBD2 (6 bases). Germline loops: CDR1 SGHDN, CDR2 FVKESK. The CDR3 length is 14 residues. V lost 4 bases and J lost 4, with 14 bases in between. CDR3 residues: CASSRGIIDYEQYF. CDR3 sequence (DNA): TGTGCCAGCAGCCGCGGGATAATTGATTACGAGCAGTACTTC.

This clone was seen a single time. The chain has TRBV2 and TRBJ1-6, with D perhaps matching TRBD1 (5 bases). V was clipped by 7 bases and J by 6 bases, with 13 bases between them. The CDR3 totals 14 residues. CDR1 SNHLY and CDR2 FYNNEI come from the germline V gene. The CDR3 region has the DNA TGTGCCAGCATCGGGGGTAGACCTAATTCACCCCTCCACTTT. It encodes CASIGGRPNSPLHF.

This chain connects TRBV7-8 to TRBJ2-7; D may be TRBD1 or TRBD2 (7 bases each). V was clipped by 0 bases and J by 3 bases, with 12 bases between them. Germline lookup yields CDR1 SGHVS and CDR2 FQNEAQ. The CDR3 length is 15 residues. Written as DNA, the CDR3 is TGTGCCAGCAGCTTAGCCAGGGGGGAGGGCTACGAGCAGTACTTC. It encodes CASSLARGEGYEQYF.

The V and J genes are TRBV3-1 (or the pseudogene TRBV3-2) and TRBJ2-5, with 11 bases identical to TRBD2. Losses at the gene ends were 7 bases for V and 3 bases for J; bases not matched to a gene: 10. CDR1 is LGHDT and CDR2 is YNNKEL in the germline V gene (reference sequence). The length of the CDR3 is 16 residues. The CDR3 DNA sequence: TGTGCCAGCACGCACGGGCCGGGACTAGCGGAAGAGACCCAGTACTTC. Protein product: CASTHGPGLAEETQYF.

The count of this clone is one. The chain carries TRBV4-2 and TRBJ2-6; D is ambiguous. CDR1 and CDR2 (germline): LGHNA, YNFKEQ. V was trimmed by 0 bases and J by 0 bases, leaving 9 bases between them. The CDR3 contains 17 residues. This CDR3 is CASSQEPRSSGANVLTF. CDR3 sequence (DNA): TGTGCCAGCAGCCAAGAACCACGGAGCTCTGGGGCCAACGTCCTGACTTTC.

The V gene is TRBV15, the J gene TRBJ1-5, with D unclear. Trimming stripped 5 bases from V and 3 bases from J, with 8 bases between. This CDR3 is 13 amino acids long. From germline, CDR1 is LNHNV and CDR2 YYDKDF (reference sequence). Written as DNA, the CDR3 is TGTGCCACCAGCCCCCAAACCAATCAGCCCCAGCATTTT. It is translated as CATSPQTNQPQHF.

The gene calls are TRBV19 and TRBJ2-1; unclear D gene. Germline V lookup: CDR1 LNHDA, CDR2 SQIVND (reference sequence). With 3 bases removed from V and 8 bases from J, the gap between germline ends came to 5 bases. The CDR3 totals 11 residues. CDR3 sequence (DNA): TGTGCCAGTAGTATTATTGATGAGCAGTTCTTC. The encoded protein is CASSIIDEQFF.

The gene calls are TRBV2 and TRBJ2-1, with TRBD2 matching 16 bases. The J segment lost 7 bases and the V segment lost 4 bases, leaving 7 bases of the junction unmatched. Germline-derived CDR1 and CDR2 are SNHLY and FYNNEI. CDR3 length: 17 amino acids. In DNA, the CDR3 is TGTGCCAGCAGTGCCGGGACTAGCGGGGGGGCTTATAATGAGCAGTTCTTC. Translated, it gives CASSAGTSGGAYNEQFF.

This chain joins TRBV6-1 and TRBJ2-1; 11 bases fit TRBD2. V dropped 0 bases and J dropped 2; count of bases not matched to a gene: 0. From germline, CDR1 is MNHNS and CDR2 SASEGT. The CDR3 has 16 residues. The CDR3, as DNA: TGTGCCAGCAGTGAAGCGGGACTAGCGGCCTACAATGAGCAGTTCTTC. The encoded protein is CASSEAGLAAYNEQFF.

V is TRBV5-1 and J is TRBJ1-1; D perhaps matches TRBD1 (5 bases). The CDR3 extends over 11 amino acids. The germline CDR1 and CDR2 sequences are SGHRS and YFSETQ. V was trimmed by 8 bases and J by 7 bases, leaving 12 bases between them. The CDR3 spells CASRDGVEAFF. CDR3 coding DNA: TGCGCCAGTAGGGACGGAGTTGAAGCTTTCTTT.